The 10 T cell receptor beta chains given below trace back to one sample, sequenced in a study of T cells in localized non-small cell lung cancer. The data were produced by immunoSEQ multiplex PCR, yet TCRdb's version contains in-frame clones alone and is incomplete. The sample records 24,000 or so clones, 75% to 95% being singletons. Sequences were derived from peripheral blood, sampled before any cancer treatment. These receptors came from a woman aged 40-69 years with stage I lung adenocarcinoma.

The chain employs TRBV11-2 and TRBJ2-5, with 8 bases lining up with TRBD2. Germline V CDR1 and CDR2: SGHAT, FQNNGV. The ends lost 1 base at V and 5 bases at J; junction bases unmatched: 3. The CDR3 spans 14 residues. This CDR3 reads CASSLAGGDETQYF. The CDR3 nucleotides are TGTGCCAGCAGCTTAGCGGGAGGGGACGAGACCCAGTACTTC.

This rearrangement joins TRBV27 to TRBJ2-7; TRBD1 agrees at 9 bases. Germline V gives CDR1 MNHEY, CDR2 SMNVEV (reference sequence). J was trimmed by 4 bases and V by 3 bases; bases with no gene match: 4. This CDR3 comprises 14 residues. The CDR3 nucleotides read TGTGCCAGCAGTTTTAAGGGACAGGGTTACGAGCAGTACTTC. Its protein is CASSFKGQGYEQYF.

V gene TRBV28 combines with J gene TRBJ1-2, with 9 nucleotides matching TRBD1. Germline-derived CDR1 and CDR2 are MDHEN and SYDVKM. This CDR3 region has 14 residues. V lost 3 bases, J lost 7 bases, and 6 bases stayed unmatched. CDR3 region: CASSFTQGAAGYTF. CDR3 sequence (DNA): TGTGCCAGCAGTTTCACACAGGGGGCGGCTGGCTACACCTTC.

The chain recombines TRBV6-5 with TRBJ2-3, with TRBD2 identical over 7 bases. The CDR3 is 15 amino acids. With V trimmed by 8 bases and J by 0 bases, 8 bases remained unmatched. Germline loops: CDR1 MNHEY, CDR2 SVGAGI. CDR3 region: CASSLLAESTDTQYF. CDR3 bases: TGTGCCAGCTCTCTTCTAGCGGAGAGCACAGATACGCAGTATTTT.

V gene TRBV27 combines with J gene TRBJ1-5; possible D gene TRBD1, 6 bases. Germline CDR1 reads MNHEY; CDR2 reads SMNVEV (reference sequence). Trimming shortened V by 2 bases and J by 4 bases, and 6 bases separated the two germline ends. The CDR3 extends over 13 amino acids. The chain's CDR3 is CASSLDRNQPQHF. The DNA of the CDR3 is TGTGCCAGCAGTTTAGACAGGAATCAGCCCCAGCATTTT.

The chain uses TRBV14 and TRBJ1-2; D unclear. Germline V gene sequence: CDR1 SGHDN, CDR2 FVKESK. The CDR3 loop spans 14 amino acids. Deletions cut 3 bases from V and 4 bases from J, with 12 bases between. The CDR3 DNA is TGTGCCAGCAGCCATCTATCAGCGGGCTATGGCTACACCTTC. Protein: CASSHLSAGYGYTF. The variable domain in full, with the rest retrieved from reference TRBV14 and TRBJ1-2, is EAGVTQFPSHSVIEKGQTVTLRCDPISGHDNLYWYRRVMGKEIKFLLHFVKESKQDESGMPNNRFLAERTGGTYSTLKVQPAELEDSGVYFCASSHLSAGYGYTFGSGTRLTVV.

The gene calls are TRBV19 and TRBJ1-5; no clear D. This CDR3 has 13 amino acids. Trimming took 5 bases from V and 2 from J, leaving 7 bases between them. Germline assignment: CDR1 LNHDA and CDR2 SQIVND (reference sequence). CDR3 nucleotide sequence: TGTGCCAGTAGTCAGCAGGGCAATCAGCCCCAGCATTTT. It yields the protein CASSQQGNQPQHF.

The genes are TRBV19 and TRBJ2-2; either TRBD1 or TRBD2 may fit D (5 bases each). The CDR3 consists of 16 residues. Trimming cost V 5 bases and J 10 bases, with 23 bases left between them. Per the germline V gene, CDR1 is LNHDA and CDR2 is SQIVND (reference sequence). CDR3 loop: CASSYPRQRNREELFF. In DNA form, the CDR3 reads TGTGCCAGTAGTTACCCCCGACAGAGAAACCGGGAGGAGCTGTTTTTT.

The chain has TRBV6-6 and TRBJ2-7, with a possible D match to TRBD2 (5 bases). The CDR3 runs 13 residues. The V end was cut by 2 bases, the J end by 5 bases, with 10 bases between. CDR1 and CDR2 (germline): MNHNY, SVGAGI (reference sequence). The CDR3 region is CASSYEGFHEQYF. DNA of the CDR3: TGTGCCAGCAGTTACGAGGGATTTCACGAGCAGTACTTC.

The genes are TRBV14 and TRBJ2-2; possible D gene TRBD1, 6 bases. V lost 0 bases and J 4 bases, leaving 12 bases between the germline ends. From germline, CDR1 is SGHDN and CDR2 FVKESK. This CDR3 contains 16 residues. The chain's CDR3 is CASSQEEATGTGELFF. The CDR3 DNA reads as TGTGCCAGCAGCCAAGAGGAGGCGACAGGCACCGGGGAGCTGTTTTTT.